The text below deals with one T cell receptor (beta chain). The antigen remains undetermined. These data belong to a study of OX40 agonist ivuxolimab in advanced cancers. Overall study context: Patients got intravenous ivuxolimab at 0.01 to 10 mg/kg every 2 weeks.

The cohort excluded patients with autoimmune disease history or systemic immunosuppression. Points from the study as a whole: In the expanded peripheral T cells, antigen specificity was never determined. Partial responders at 0.1-3.0 mg/kg showed near-lowest clonal expansion.

The assay was immunoSEQ multiplex PCR, and TCRdb's table has in-frame clones only and misses some. The sample holds tens of thousands of clones, 82% seen once. V was trimmed by 0 bases and J by 0 bases, leaving 6 bases between them. The germline gives CDR1 GTSNPN, CDR2 SVGIG (reference sequence). There are 14 residues in the CDR3. The chain couples TRBV30 to TRBJ2-4; no clear D gene. The receptor's source is an adult with an advanced solid tumor such as melanoma, head and neck, liver or kidney cancer. Sequenced material: CD4+ or CD8+ T cells sorted from blood, taken in a trial of the OX40 agonist ivuxolimab. CDR3 in amino acids: CAWSVELAKNIQYF. The CDR3 bases are TGTGCCTGGAGTGTAGAACTAGCCAAAAACATTCAGTACTTC.